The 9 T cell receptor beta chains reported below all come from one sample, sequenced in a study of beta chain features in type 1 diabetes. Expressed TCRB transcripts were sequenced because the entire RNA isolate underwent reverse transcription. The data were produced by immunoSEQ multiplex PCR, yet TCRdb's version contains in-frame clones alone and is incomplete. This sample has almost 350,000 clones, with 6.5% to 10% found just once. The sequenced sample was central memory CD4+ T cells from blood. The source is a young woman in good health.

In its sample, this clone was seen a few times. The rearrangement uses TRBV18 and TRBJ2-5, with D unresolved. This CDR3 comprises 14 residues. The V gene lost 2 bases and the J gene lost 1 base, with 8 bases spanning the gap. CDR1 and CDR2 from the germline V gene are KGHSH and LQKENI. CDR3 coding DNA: TGTGCCAGCTCACCAGCAGAGCCCCAAGAGACCCAGTACTTC. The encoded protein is CASSPAEPQETQYF.

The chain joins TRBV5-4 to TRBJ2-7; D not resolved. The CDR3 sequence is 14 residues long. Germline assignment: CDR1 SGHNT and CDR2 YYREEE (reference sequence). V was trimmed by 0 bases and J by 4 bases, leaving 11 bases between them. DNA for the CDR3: TGTGCCAGCAGCTTGGGACCGCTAGAATACGAGCAGTACTTC. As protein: CASSLGPLEYEQYF.

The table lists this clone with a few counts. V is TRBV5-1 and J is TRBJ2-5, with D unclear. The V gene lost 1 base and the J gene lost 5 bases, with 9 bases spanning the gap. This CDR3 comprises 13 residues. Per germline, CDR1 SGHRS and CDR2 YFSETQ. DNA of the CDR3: TGCGCCAGCAGCTTGAGCGTCAGTGAGACCCAGTACTTC. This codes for CASSLSVSETQYF.

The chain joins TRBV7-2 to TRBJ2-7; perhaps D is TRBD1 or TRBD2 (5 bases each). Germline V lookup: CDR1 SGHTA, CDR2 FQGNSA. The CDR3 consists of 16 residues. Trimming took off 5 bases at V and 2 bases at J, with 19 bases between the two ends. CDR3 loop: CASSLGSGTDAYEQYF. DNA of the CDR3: TGTGCCAGCAGCCTAGGGTCCGGGACGGACGCCTACGAGCAGTACTTC.

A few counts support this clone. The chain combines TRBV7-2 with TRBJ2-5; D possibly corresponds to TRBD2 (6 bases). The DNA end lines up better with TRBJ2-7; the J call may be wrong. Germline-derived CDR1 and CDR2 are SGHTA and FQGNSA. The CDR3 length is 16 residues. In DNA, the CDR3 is TGTGCCAGCAGCCGAGAGGGTAGCGGAGAGGGCTACGAGCAGTACTTC. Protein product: CASSREGSGEGYEQYF.

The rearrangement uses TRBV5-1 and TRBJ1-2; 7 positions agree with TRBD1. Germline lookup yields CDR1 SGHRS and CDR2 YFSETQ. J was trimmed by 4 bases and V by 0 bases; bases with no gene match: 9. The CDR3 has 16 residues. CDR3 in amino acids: CASSLEQGGLSYGYTF. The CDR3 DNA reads TGCGCCAGCAGCTTGGAGCAGGGGGGACTCTCCTATGGCTACACCTTC.

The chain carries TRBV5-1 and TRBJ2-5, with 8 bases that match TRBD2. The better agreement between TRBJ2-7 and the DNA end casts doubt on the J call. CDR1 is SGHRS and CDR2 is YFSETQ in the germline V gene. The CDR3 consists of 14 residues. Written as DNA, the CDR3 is TGCGCCAGCAGACAAACTAGCGGCACCTACGAGCAGTACTTC. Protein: CASRQTSGTYEQYF.

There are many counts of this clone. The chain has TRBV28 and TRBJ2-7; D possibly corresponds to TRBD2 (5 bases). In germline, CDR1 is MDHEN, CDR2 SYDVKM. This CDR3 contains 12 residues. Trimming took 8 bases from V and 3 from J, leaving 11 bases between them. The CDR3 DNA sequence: TGTGCCAGCGGGTTGGGGAGCTACGAGCAGTACTTC. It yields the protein CASGLGSYEQYF.

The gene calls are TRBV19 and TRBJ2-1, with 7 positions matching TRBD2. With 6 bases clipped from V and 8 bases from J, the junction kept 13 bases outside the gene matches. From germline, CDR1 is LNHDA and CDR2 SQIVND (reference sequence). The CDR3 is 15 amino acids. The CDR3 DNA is TGTGCCAGTAGGCCCCGGCGGGAGTTCTTAGATGAGCAGTTCTTC. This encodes CASRPRREFLDEQFF.